This TCR beta chain is drawn from a study of shared clonotypes between healthy human individuals. The CDR3 is made up of 15 amino acids. Germline CDR1 is LNHDA and CDR2 is SQIVND (reference sequence). V trimming: 5 bases; J trimming: 0 bases; junction bases outside the gene matches: 6. Assay: immunoSEQ multiplex PCR; the TCRdb copy retains only in-frame clones and omits some. The sample consists of 2,500,000 or so clones, roughly 93% of them appearing once. The clonotype was recovered from a man in his late teens or twenties in good health. Some clones in this sample may be carry-over from other donors' samples. Material: naive CD4+ T cells from PBMCs. Sample subset: CD45RA+ positively selected. The gene calls are TRBV19 and TRBJ2-7; 8 positions match TRBD2. The CDR3: CASSGAGVSSYEQYF. CDR3 DNA sequence: TGTGCCAGTAGTGGAGCGGGAGTGAGCTCCTACGAGCAGTACTTC.